This TCR beta chain was profiled in a study of identical twins. Study-level findings and limits: Models predicted less out-of-frame TCR alpha sharing in monozygotic twins than was found. Abundant cord blood beta clonotypes carried fewer insertions; memory repertoires showed none.

Carrying unique molecular identifiers, the cDNA also gained a universal primer site through template switching. TCRdb re-analysed the 5' RACE reads in MiXCR, keeping a single row per CDR3 protein. The table has 700,000 to 950,000 distinct CDR3 sequences, over 9% seen once; the top ten hold around 1.6%. As to this clonotype: Its antigen is as yet unknown.

These sequences were also reported in another study, on yellow fever vaccine responses in identical twins. From that paper: It has been reported that, in twins, the vaccine T cell response seemed partly convergent and partly personalized.

The sequenced sample consisted of PBMCs. The TCR originated in a woman aged 18-29 years in good health.

The CDR3 DNA reads as TGTGCCTCACTGGGGGGCTTCTACACCGGGGAGCTGTTTTTT. It encodes CASLGGFYTGELFF. The chain uses TRBV6-1 and TRBJ2-2; D may correspond to TRBD1 or TRBD2 (6 bases each). The CDR3 runs to 14 residues. Germline CDR1 MNHNS, CDR2 SASEGT. The germline V and J ends were trimmed by 11 bases and 3 bases, with 16 bases remaining between them.